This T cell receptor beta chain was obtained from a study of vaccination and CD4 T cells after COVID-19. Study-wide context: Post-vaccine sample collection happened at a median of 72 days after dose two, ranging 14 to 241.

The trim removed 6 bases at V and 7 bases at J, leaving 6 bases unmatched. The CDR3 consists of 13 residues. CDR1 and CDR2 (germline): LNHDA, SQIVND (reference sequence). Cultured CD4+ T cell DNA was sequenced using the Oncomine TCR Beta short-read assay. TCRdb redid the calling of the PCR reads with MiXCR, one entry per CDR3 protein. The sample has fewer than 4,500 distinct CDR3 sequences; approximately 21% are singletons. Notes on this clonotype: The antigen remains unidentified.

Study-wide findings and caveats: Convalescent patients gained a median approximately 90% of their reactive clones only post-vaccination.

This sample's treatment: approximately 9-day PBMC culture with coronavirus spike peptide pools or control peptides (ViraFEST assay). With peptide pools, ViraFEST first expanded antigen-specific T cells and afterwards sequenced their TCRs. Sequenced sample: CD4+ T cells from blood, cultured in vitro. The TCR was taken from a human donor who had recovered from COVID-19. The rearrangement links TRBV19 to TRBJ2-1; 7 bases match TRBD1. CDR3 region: CASRDRSGNEQFF. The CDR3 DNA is TGTGCCAGTAGGGACAGGTCTGGGAATGAGCAGTTCTTC.